This TCR beta chain was recorded in a study of T cell repertoires in cytomegalovirus infection. Overall study context: Both a matching HLA type and CMV infection were indicated by public TCR beta signatures.

The germline gives CDR1 MNHEY, CDR2 SMNVEV (reference sequence). The V end lost 2 bases, the J end lost 3 bases, and 11 bases lay between the germline ends. This CDR3 has 15 amino acids. This clonotype was detected only a few times. As yet, its antigen is unknown. Study findings and constraints: Cumulative public TCR beta family frequency identified CMV carriers with the relevant HLA. HLA-C-restricted, CMV-specific TCR beta clonotypes were dominant ex vivo.

TCRdb called the reads again in MiXCR, with one record for every CDR3 protein. The sample yields 350,000 to 550,000 distinct CDR3 sequences, roughly 31% seen once. Sequenced input: PBMCs. The receptor was isolated from a human donor in good health (CMV status not recorded). Some clones in this sample may be carry-over from other donors' samples. The gene calls are TRBV27 and TRBJ1-5, with unresolved D. The CDR3, as DNA: TGTGCCAGCAGTTTACTATCGGGAAACAATCAGCCCCAGCATTTT. Its translation: CASSLLSGNNQPQHF.